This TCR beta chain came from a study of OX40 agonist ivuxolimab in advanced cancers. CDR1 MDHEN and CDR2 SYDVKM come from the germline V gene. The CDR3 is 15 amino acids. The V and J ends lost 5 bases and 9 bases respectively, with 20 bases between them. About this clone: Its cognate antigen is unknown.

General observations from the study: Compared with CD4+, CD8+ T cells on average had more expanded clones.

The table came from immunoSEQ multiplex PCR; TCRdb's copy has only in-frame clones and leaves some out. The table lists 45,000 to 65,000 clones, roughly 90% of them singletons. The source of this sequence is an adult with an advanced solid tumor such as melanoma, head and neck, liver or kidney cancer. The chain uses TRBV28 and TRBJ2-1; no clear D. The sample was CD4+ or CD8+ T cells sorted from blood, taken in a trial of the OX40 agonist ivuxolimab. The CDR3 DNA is TGTGCCAGCAGTCCCCCCCTAGGCCCTGTCGGTGAGCAGTTCTTC. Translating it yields CASSPPLGPVGEQFF.